These 17 T cell receptor beta chains originate from one sample sequenced in a study of blood T cell repertoires in COVID-19. Sequencing was performed with immunoSEQ multiplex PCR; in TCRdb, only in-frame clones are kept and a portion is missing. The profile shows around 310,000 clones, around 90% of them singletons. Sequenced sample: peripheral blood. The receptors were sampled from a middle-aged woman with COVID-19, enrolled during active disease.

The chain carries TRBV6-5 and TRBJ1-5; the match to TRBD1 covers 7 bases. CDR3 length: 15 residues. V trimming: 5 bases; J trimming: 1 base; junction bases outside the gene matches: 5. Germline lookup yields CDR1 MNHEY and CDR2 SVGAGI. CDR3 sequence: CASSPGTVSNQPQHF. Here the CDR3 DNA reads TGTGCCAGCAGTCCCGGGACAGTGAGCAATCAGCCCCAGCATTTT.

V usage is TRBV5-6 and J usage is TRBJ1-3; no clear D. CDR3 size: 16 residues. Germline V gene data show CDR1 as SGHDT and CDR2 as YYEEEE. V lost 1 base and J lost 0, with 11 bases in between. For the CDR3, the DNA is TGTGCCAGCAGCTTGTTGAGGGAGTACTCTGGAAACACCATATATTTT. This translates into CASSLLREYSGNTIYF.

The chain joins TRBV7-3 to TRBJ2-2, with unresolved D. The CDR3 consists of 14 residues. The V gene's germline CDR1 is SGHTA and CDR2 FQGTGA. V lost 5 bases and J lost 7, with 14 bases in between. The chain's CDR3 is CASSPQGGDGELFF. CDR3 sequence (DNA): TGTGCCAGCAGCCCCCAAGGCGGTGACGGGGAGCTGTTTTTT.

This chain connects TRBV30 to TRBJ1-4; D gene ambiguous. Trimming removed 3 bases from V and 7 bases from J, with 12 bases in between. Germline V gives CDR1 GTSNPN, CDR2 SVGIG (reference sequence). CDR3 length: 13 amino acids. CDR3 protein: CAWRDLQSEKLFF. The CDR3 region has the DNA TGTGCCTGGAGAGATCTCCAGTCTGAAAAACTGTTTTTT.

The rearrangement uses TRBV28 and TRBJ2-7; D unclear. Germline V CDR1 and CDR2: MDHEN, SYDVKM. The ends were cut back, 5 bases at V and 0 bases at J, with 8 bases in the middle. The CDR3 length is 13 residues. The CDR3 DNA sequence: TGTGCCAGCAGTGACTGGAGCTCCTACGAGCAGTACTTC. Encoded protein: CASSDWSSYEQYF.

The chain recombines TRBV27 with TRBJ1-2, with 7 bases identical to TRBD1. This CDR3 has 14 residues. V lost 3 bases and J lost 4; bases outside the gene matches: 5. Germline lookup yields CDR1 MNHEY and CDR2 SMNVEV (reference sequence). The CDR3 sequence is CASSFTGAGYGYTF. CDR3 nucleotide sequence: TGTGCCAGCAGTTTCACAGGGGCAGGCTATGGCTACACCTTC.

This clone has more than one count but fewer than ten. V is TRBV28 and J is TRBJ2-7, with D possibly TRBD1 on 5 matching bases. This CDR3 is built from 12 residues. Per germline, CDR1 MDHEN and CDR2 SYDVKM. The V end was cut by 4 bases, the J end by 7 bases, with 11 bases between. The CDR3 bases are TGTGCCAGCAGTTCCCTAAGGACAGAGCAGTACTTC. The encoded protein is CASSSLRTEQYF.

V is TRBV24-1 and J is TRBJ1-2; 10 bases fit TRBD1. The CDR3 is made up of 13 amino acids. CDR1 is KGHDR, CDR2 SFDVKD, per germline. Trimming removed 6 bases from V and 9 bases from J; junction bases left unmatched: 6. The CDR3 here is CATSPGTGVSYTF. CDR3 bases: TGTGCCACCAGTCCCGGGACAGGGGTAAGCTACACCTTC.

J is TRBJ1-2 and V is TRBV27; 8 bases match TRBD1. Per germline, CDR1 MNHEY and CDR2 SMNVEV (reference sequence). J gave up 8 bases and V 3 bases, and 5 bases lay outside the gene matches. The CDR3 spans 13 residues. CDR3 DNA: TGTGCCAGCAGTTTCACAGGGGGTGTAGGCTACACCTTC. This translates into CASSFTGGVGYTF.

This clone has only one observation. The chain couples TRBV28 to TRBJ1-1; D call uncertain. CDR3 length equals 15 residues. Trimming removed 5 bases from V and 6 bases from J, with 19 bases in between. The germline V gene encodes CDR1 MDHEN and CDR2 SYDVKM. This CDR3 is CASSNLGPEGPEAFF. In DNA, the CDR3 is TGTGCCAGCAGTAACCTGGGCCCGGAGGGCCCTGAAGCTTTCTTT. Full variable domain (outside the CDR3, taken from reference TRBV28 and TRBJ1-1): DVKVTQSSRYLVKRTGEKVFLECVQDMDHENMFWYRQDPGLGLRLIYFSYDVKMKEKGDIPEGYSVSREKKERFSLILESASTNQTSMYLCASSNLGPEGPEAFFGQGTRLTVV.

The genes are TRBV27 and TRBJ2-3, with D possibly being TRBD2 (5 bases). Trimming left V 5 bases short and J 3 bases short, with 12 bases between. The CDR3 runs to 14 residues. Germline V gene lookup returns CDR1 MNHEY and CDR2 SMNVEV (reference sequence). CDR3 residues: CASSLGLATDTQYF. DNA for the CDR3: TGTGCCAGCAGTCTAGGACTTGCGACAGATACGCAGTATTTT.

This sequence joins TRBV10-2 and TRBJ1-6, with TRBD1 matching 9 bases. Germline loops: CDR1 WSHSY, CDR2 SAAADI. Trimming at V came to 11 bases and at J to 7 bases, leaving 3 bases not matched to a gene. The CDR3 contains 12 residues. This chain's CDR3 is CAGGQGNSPLHF. The CDR3 DNA reads as TGCGCCGGGGGACAGGGCAATTCACCCCTCCACTTT.

This clone was counted once. The chain has TRBV15 and TRBJ2-1, with D unresolved. The ends were cut back, 4 bases at V and 2 bases at J, with 15 bases in the middle. CDR3 size: 16 residues. Germline lookup yields CDR1 LNHNV and CDR2 YYDKDF (reference sequence). The CDR3 region has the DNA TGTGCCACCAGCATCGACTCGGCCTCTCCCTACAATGAGCAGTTCTTC. This gives the protein CATSIDSASPYNEQFF.

The rearrangement uses TRBV28 and TRBJ1-5; D is undetermined. Trimming took 6 bases from V and 1 from J, leaving 16 bases between them. Germline CDR1 MDHEN, CDR2 SYDVKM. The CDR3 has 16 residues. The CDR3 is CASRVSVVWSNQPQHF. CDR3 bases: TGTGCCAGCAGGGTATCGGTGGTTTGGAGCAATCAGCCCCAGCATTTT.

V is TRBV9 and J is TRBJ2-2, with D perhaps matching TRBD2 (5 bases). Trimming left V 4 bases short and J 5 bases short, with 9 bases between. From germline, CDR1 is SGDLS and CDR2 YYNGEE. The CDR3 sequence is 13 residues long. This chain's CDR3 is CASSLGDTGELFF. As DNA, the CDR3 is TGTGCCAGCAGCCTCGGGGATACCGGGGAGCTGTTTTTT.

This chain links TRBV27 with TRBJ2-2, with D maybe TRBD2 (6 bases). V gave up 0 bases and J gave up 0 bases, with 14 bases separating them. Germline V gene data show CDR1 as MNHEY and CDR2 as SMNVEV (reference sequence). This CDR3 region has 18 residues. The CDR3 reads CASSLSRAGYPNTGELFF. CDR3 coding DNA: TGTGCCAGCAGTTTATCGAGAGCGGGTTACCCGAACACCGGGGAGCTGTTTTTT.

The chain carries TRBV6-6 and TRBJ2-3, with 8 positions matching TRBD2. This CDR3 comprises 19 residues. Germline CDR1 is MNHNY and CDR2 is SVGAGI (reference sequence). J gave up 0 bases and V 5 bases, and 16 bases lay outside the gene matches. The CDR3 here is CASSPLSRGGLASTDTQYF. CDR3 sequence (DNA): TGTGCCAGCAGTCCCTTGAGCCGCGGGGGGCTTGCTAGCACAGATACGCAGTATTTT.